This T cell receptor beta chain was sequenced in a study of identical twins. Study-level points and caveats: There was an excess of low generation probability in the out-of-frame alpha sequences that twins shared.

Germline CDR1 and CDR2: SEHNR and FQNEAQ (reference sequence). The ends lost 2 bases at V and 6 bases at J; junction bases unmatched: 11. CDR3 length equals 16 residues. From the 5' RACE reads, TCRdb called clonotypes with MiXCR, one entry per CDR3 protein. The sample lists 600,000 to 800,000 distinct CDR3 sequences; about 20% were seen once. Worth noting for this clonotype: Its antigen is unidentified.

These data were also filed under a second study, of T cells expressing NK-cell markers.

Sample: PBMCs. V is TRBV7-9 and J is TRBJ2-7; 9 positions match TRBD1. The source of this sequence is a woman between 18 and 30 years old in good health. DNA of the CDR3: TGTGCCAGCAGCTTAAGTGGACAGGGGTCACCATTCGAGCAGTACTTC. It yields the protein CASSLSGQGSPFEQYF.